These 17 T cell receptor beta chains share one sample of origin, sequenced in a study of blood T cell repertoires in COVID-19. Method: immunoSEQ multiplex PCR; TCRdb's copy keeps in-frame clones and lacks some. The data contain 330,000 or so clones, roughly 90% of them singletons. Sequencing was done on a sample of peripheral blood. Source of these receptors: a woman aged 55 to 70 with COVID-19, enrolled during active disease.

This clone has a handful of counts. The rearrangement joins TRBV10-3 to TRBJ2-7; 8 nucleotides match TRBD1. This CDR3 is 14 amino acids long. Unmatched junction bases numbered 2, after V lost 4 bases and J lost 0 bases. Per the germline V gene, CDR1 is ENHRY and CDR2 is SYGVKD. DNA for the CDR3: TGTGCCATCAGTGGTGGGACAGGCTCCTACGAGCAGTACTTC. Amino acid sequence: CAISGGTGSYEQYF.

The CDR3 DNA is TGTGCCAGCAGCGGACAGGGAGTTCGCACTGAAGCTTTCTTT. Translation gives CASSGQGVRTEAFF. The J gene is TRBJ1-1, the V gene TRBV3-1 (or the pseudogene TRBV3-2), with 8 bases lining up with TRBD1. The junction had 6 bases not matched to a gene; V was cut back by 5 bases and J by 4 bases. Germline V CDR1 and CDR2: LGHDT, YNNKEL (reference sequence). This CDR3 is built from 14 residues.

The CDR3 coding sequence is TGTGCCAGTAGTACTCAACGGACAGGGGGCGTCTATGGCTACACCTTC. Protein sequence: CASSTQRTGGVYGYTF. The chain joins TRBV19 to TRBJ1-2; 11 bases map to TRBD1. The CDR3 runs to 16 residues. V lost 4 bases, J lost 4 bases, and 8 bases stayed unmatched. Germline CDR1 LNHDA, CDR2 SQIVND (reference sequence).

The DNA of the CDR3 is TGTGCTAGTGGTTTGAACTCGGGACAGGGGGATACTGAAGCTTTCTTT. It specifies CASGLNSGQGDTEAFF. The gene calls are TRBV12-5 and TRBJ1-1; 11 bases map to TRBD1. There are 16 residues in the CDR3. The germline V gene encodes CDR1 LGHNT and CDR2 FRNRAP. Losses at the gene ends were 2 bases for V and 5 bases for J; bases not matched to a gene: 7.

This clone was seen a few times. CDR3 loop: CASSVVPSGEGGATTDTQYF. In nucleotides, the CDR3 is TGTGCCAGCAGCGTAGTGCCCAGCGGGGAAGGGGGGGCAACGACAGATACGCAGTATTTT. The chain carries TRBV9 and TRBJ2-3; possibly TRBD2 for D (7 bases). The V end lost 0 bases, the J end lost 3 bases, and 26 bases lay between the germline ends. Per germline, CDR1 SGDLS and CDR2 YYNGEE. The length of the CDR3 is 20 residues. Using reference TRBV9 and TRBJ2-3 for the parts outside the CDR3, the full variable domain is DSGVTQTPKHLITATGQRVTLRCSPRSGDLSVYWYQQSLDQGLQFLIQYYNGEERAKGNILERFSAQQFPDLHSELNLSSLELGDSALYFCASSVVPSGEGGATTDTQYFGPGTRLTVL.

The V and J genes are TRBV4-1 and TRBJ2-3; no clear D gene. The CDR3 totals 15 residues. Trimming removed 0 bases at V and 2 bases at J, with 9 bases between. Per germline, CDR1 MGHRA and CDR2 YSYEKL. CDR3 sequence (DNA): TGCGCCAGCAGCCAAGAACGAGCCAACACAGATACGCAGTATTTT. Residues: CASSQERANTDTQYF.

This clone was detected only a few times. The J gene is TRBJ1-2, the V gene TRBV5-1; no reliable D call. V shed 0 bases and J shed 5 bases, with 11 bases lying between them. This CDR3 region has 14 residues. Germline lookup yields CDR1 SGHRS and CDR2 YFSETQ. CDR3 sequence reads: CASSLDLLGYGYTF. Here the CDR3 DNA reads TGCGCCAGCAGCTTGGACCTCCTCGGGTATGGCTACACCTTC. Supplemented by reference TRBV5-1 and TRBJ1-2, the full variable domain reads KAGVTQTPRYLIKTRGQQVTLSCSPISGHRSVSWYQQTPGQGLQFLFEYFSETQRNKGNFPGRFSGRQFSNSRSEMNVSTLELGDSALYLCASSLDLLGYGYTFGSGTRLTVV.

This chain links TRBV6-6 with TRBJ1-2; a weak D match, TRBD1 (5 bases). The CDR3 has 14 amino acids. Between the trimmed V and J ends, which lost 2 bases and 7 bases, there was a span of 14 bases. Germline V lookup: CDR1 MNHNY, CDR2 SVGAGI (reference sequence). CDR3 DNA sequence: TGTGCCAGCAGTTACGGGGCGGGGGTCTCTGGCTACACCTTC. It is translated as CASSYGAGVSGYTF.

The chain joins TRBV11-2 to TRBJ2-5; D gene unclear. Looked up from germline, CDR1 is SGHAT and CDR2 is FQNNGV. The CDR3 runs 14 residues. V lost 3 bases to trimming and J lost 4 bases, with 12 bases between them. Written as DNA, the CDR3 is TGTGCCAGCAGCTTCTCAGTGCCAGTAGAGACCCAGTACTTC. This sequence encodes CASSFSVPVETQYF.

The V and J genes are TRBV10-3 and TRBJ2-1; possibly TRBD1 for D (5 bases). The CDR3 has 13 residues. Per germline, CDR1 ENHRY and CDR2 SYGVKD. Trimming removed 8 bases at V and 5 bases at J, with 13 bases between. Here the CDR3 reads CAIQGPRHNEQFF. The CDR3 nucleotides are TGTGCCATCCAGGGTCCTCGCCACAATGAGCAGTTCTTC.

The chain has TRBV18 and TRBJ2-2; 9 bases fit TRBD1. The CDR3 length is 17 residues. The junction had 9 bases not matched to a gene; V was cut back by 2 bases and J by 5 bases. Per germline, CDR1 KGHSH and CDR2 LQKENI. The CDR3 protein is CASSPSAGTGRTGELFF. CDR3 bases: TGTGCCAGCTCACCATCAGCCGGGACAGGGCGAACCGGGGAGCTGTTTTTT. Using reference TRBV18 and TRBJ2-2 for the parts outside the CDR3, the full variable domain is NAGVMQNPRHLVRRRGQEARLRCSPMKGHSHVYWYRQLPEEGLKFMVYLQKENIIDESGMPKERFSAEFPKEGPSILRIQQVVRGDSAAYFCASSPSAGTGRTGELFFGEGSRLTVL.

J is TRBJ1-2 and V is TRBV18, with 8 bases aligning to TRBD1. The ends lost 6 bases at V and 8 bases at J; junction bases unmatched: 8. Germline CDR1 and CDR2: KGHSH and LQKENI. The CDR3 has 13 amino acids. The CDR3 here is CASSRTTGEGYTF. CDR3 bases: TGTGCCAGCTCTCGGACGACAGGGGAAGGCTACACCTTC.

The V call is TRBV4-1, the J call TRBJ1-5; 10 bases match TRBD1. The CDR3 spans 15 residues. CDR1 is MGHRA, CDR2 YSYEKL, per germline. V lost 4 bases to trimming and J lost 9 bases; unmatched junction nucleotides: 9. The DNA for the CDR3 is TGCGCCAGCAGCCCTACCGGACAGGGGGGACCGCCCCAGCATTTT. This codes for CASSPTGQGGPPQHF.

V gene TRBV7-3 combines with J gene TRBJ1-1, with 8 bases fitting TRBD1. Trimming at V came to 4 bases and at J to 2 bases, leaving 3 bases not matched to a gene. The CDR3 is 14 residues long. From germline, CDR1 is SGHTA and CDR2 FQGTGA. The CDR3 region is CASSSDRGNTEAFF. CDR3 in DNA: TGTGCCAGCAGCTCCGACAGGGGAAACACTGAAGCTTTCTTT.

V usage is TRBV7-8 and J usage is TRBJ1-1; tentative D call: TRBD1 (6 bases). V was pared by 6 bases and J by 5 bases, with 16 bases between. The CDR3 runs to 14 residues. CDR1 and CDR2 (germline): SGHVS, FQNEAQ. Here the CDR3 reads CASSRLTQGTEAFF. CDR3 in DNA: TGTGCCAGCAGTCGCCTAACCCAGGGGACTGAAGCTTTCTTT.

The chain has TRBV28 and TRBJ1-2; a weak D match, TRBD1 (5 bases). This CDR3 has 14 residues. The germline V gene has CDR1 MDHEN and CDR2 SYDVKM. Trimming stripped 5 bases from V and 6 bases from J, with 16 bases between. This CDR3 reads CASSKLGGIDGYTF. CDR3 DNA sequence: TGTGCCAGCAGTAAGCTCGGGGGGATCGATGGCTACACCTTC.

The chain employs TRBV6-5 and TRBJ2-7; D might be TRBD1 (6 bases). The CDR3 consists of 11 residues. CDR1 is MNHEY, CDR2 SVGAGI, per germline. The CDR3 reads CASSSIETGLV. CDR3 nucleotides: TGTGCCAGCAGCTCAATTGAGACAGGTTTGGTC.